One T cell receptor (beta chain) is described in this entry. This sample is drawn from a study of blood T cell repertoires in COVID-19. Study summary: The cDNA or gDNA used as material had been derived from T cells, B-cell-depleted T cells, or PBMCs.

The protocol was immunoSEQ multiplex PCR, while the TCRdb copy is restricted to in-frame clones and leaves out a portion. The sample consists of roughly 86,000 clones, around 84% of them appearing once. Germline V lookup: CDR1 GTSNPN, CDR2 SVGIG (reference sequence). The CDR3 totals 19 residues. Unmatched junction bases numbered 19, after V lost 0 bases and J lost 3 bases. The sequenced material came from peripheral blood. The receptor was derived from a man aged 40-49 years with acute or convalescent COVID-19. The chain employs TRBV30 and TRBJ1-2; TRBD1 agrees at 7 bases. For the CDR3, the DNA is TGTGCCTGGAGTGTTCCACCTCCGGTGACAGGGAGATATTACTATGGCTACACCTTC. This gives the protein CAWSVPPPVTGRYYYGYTF.